These 2 T cell receptor beta chains originate from one sample sequenced in a study of T-cell reconstitution after alpha-beta-depleted transplantation in children. Unique molecular identifiers were incorporated when the TCRbeta library was constructed. TCRdb fed the PCR reads into MiXCR, producing one record per CDR3 protein. The data contain about 350,000 distinct CDR3 sequences, about an eighth of them singletons. Sequenced here: PBMCs, sampled from the stem cell graft. The receptor source for this set is a human donor who donated a stem cell graft to a child with Fanconi anemia.

The chain uses TRBV24-1 and TRBJ2-5, with D tentatively TRBD1 or TRBD2 (5 bases each). Germline V gene lookup returns CDR1 KGHDR and CDR2 SFDVKD. The ends were cut back, 5 bases at V and 5 bases at J, with 14 bases in the middle. The CDR3 covers 14 residues. CDR3 loop: CATSAPGRTETQYF. Here the CDR3 DNA reads TGTGCCACCAGTGCCCCGGGACGAACGGAGACCCAGTACTTC.

A few counts support this clonotype. The chain recombines TRBV5-1 with TRBJ1-1, with D unclear. V lost 2 bases and J 8 bases, leaving 13 bases between the germline ends. The CDR3 consists of 13 residues. Germline CDR1 SGHRS, CDR2 YFSETQ. CDR3 DNA sequence: TGCGCCAGCAGCTTCAGCCCAGCGGAGGAAGCTTTCTTT. Its translation: CASSFSPAEEAFF.